This T cell receptor (beta chain) is drawn from a study of cytomegalovirus exposure and HLA in healthy donors. Turning to the study itself: It was reported in a later analysis that the same platform had been used for the roughly 110 validation repertoires as for the 550 to 700 first-cohort repertoires. Study-level points and caveats: The TCR clusters that emerged in the first cohort tended, a later analysis found, to co-occur in the approximately 110 validation repertoires. Among TCR beta chains, those listed as cytomegalovirus-associated numbered some 160.

In the case of this clone: Its antigen is unidentified.

This CDR3 contains 14 residues. Trimming left V 1 base short and J 10 bases short, with 16 bases between. In germline, CDR1 is SGHVS, CDR2 FQNEAQ. Generated by immunoSEQ multiplex PCR, the TCRdb table keeps only in-frame clones and is missing some. This table holds 90,000 to 100,000 clones, approximately 90% found once. The material sequenced was PBMCs. J is TRBJ1-1 and V is TRBV7-8; D perhaps matches TRBD1 (5 bases). This sequence originates from a woman between 25 and 40 years old in good health and CMV-seronegative. The CDR3 spells CASSLEGLRGVAFF. CDR3 coding DNA: TGTGCCAGCAGCTTAGAGGGGCTGCGGGGTGTAGCTTTCTTT. The full variable domain, with the rest looked up from reference TRBV7-8 and TRBJ1-1, is GAGVSQSPRYKVAKRGQDVALRCDPISGHVSLFWYQQALGQGPEFLTYFQNEAQLDKSGLPSDRFFAERPEGSVSTLKIQRTQQEDSAVYLCASSLEGLRGVAFFGQGTRLTVV.